These 28 T cell receptor beta chains originate from one sample sequenced in a study of blood T cell repertoires in COVID-19. Assay used: immunoSEQ multiplex PCR; TCRdb lists only in-frame clones, some missing. The data show about 100,000 clones, with about 87% seen just once and 11% held by the top ten. The sample comprised peripheral blood. These receptors were obtained from an elderly man with acute or convalescent COVID-19.

V is TRBV7-2 and J is TRBJ2-2, with a tentative D call TRBD2 (5 bases). Trimming took 5 bases from V and 1 from J, leaving 8 bases between them. The CDR3 has 14 residues. Per the germline V gene, CDR1 is SGHTA and CDR2 is FQGNSA. CDR3 in amino acids: CASSRDWNTGELFF. The CDR3, as DNA: TGTGCCAGCAGCCGGGATTGGAACACCGGGGAGCTGTTTTTT.

The J gene is TRBJ1-1, the V gene TRBV18, with no clear D. Trimming shortened V by 5 bases and J by 0 bases, and 16 bases separated the two germline ends. The CDR3 loop spans 16 amino acids. CDR1 and CDR2 from the germline V gene are KGHSH and LQKENI. The CDR3 region has the DNA TGTGCCAGCTCAGAGTTTCTACAAACAGTGAACACTGAAGCTTTCTTT. It is translated as CASSEFLQTVNTEAFF.

This clone was recorded only once. This rearrangement joins TRBV9 to TRBJ1-4; 9 nucleotides match TRBD1. The CDR3 runs 15 residues. The V gene's germline CDR1 is SGDLS and CDR2 YYNGEE. Unmatched junction bases numbered 8, after V lost 3 bases and J lost 8 bases. The CDR3 spells CASSDPGQGGEKLFF. The CDR3 DNA reads as TGTGCCAGCAGCGACCCGGGACAGGGTGGGGAAAAACTGTTTTTT.

The chain recombines TRBV12-3 or TRBV12-4 with TRBJ1-2; D remains ambiguous. The CDR3 has 13 residues. Trimming left V 1 base short and J 0 bases short, with 3 bases between. The CDR3 sequence is CASSLGANYGYTF. CDR3 nucleotide sequence: TGTGCCAGCAGTTTAGGAGCTAACTATGGCTACACCTTC.

This chain connects TRBV15 to TRBJ2-7, with 8 bases aligning to TRBD2. The CDR3 has 13 amino acids. The J segment lost 3 bases and the V segment lost 5 bases, leaving 3 bases of the junction unmatched. Germline V gene sequence: CDR1 LNHNV, CDR2 YYDKDF (reference sequence). CDR3 protein: CATSLGLDYEQYF. DNA for the CDR3: TGTGCCACCAGCTTGGGACTAGACTACGAGCAGTACTTC.

The chain is built from TRBV11-2 and TRBJ2-2, with 8 bases fitting TRBD2. The CDR3 totals 15 residues. The germline gives CDR1 SGHAT, CDR2 FQNNGV. The V gene end was trimmed by 3 bases and the J gene end by 7 bases; junction bases not matched to a gene: 7. CDR3 bases: TGTGCCAGCAGCTTTTCGGGACTAGATCACGGGGAGCTGTTTTTT. The encoded protein is CASSFSGLDHGELFF.

This CDR3 reads CASRLGHSADTQYF. The CDR3 region has the DNA TGTGCCAGCAGACTCGGACATTCCGCAGATACGCAGTATTTT. This rearrangement joins TRBV7-3 to TRBJ2-3; a weak D match, TRBD1 (5 bases). The V and J ends lost 6 bases and 4 bases respectively, with 14 bases between them. The CDR3 totals 14 residues. Germline assignment: CDR1 SGHTA and CDR2 FQGTGA. The full variable domain, completed using reference TRBV7-3 and TRBJ2-3, is GAGVSQTPSNKVTEKGKYVELRCDPISGHTALYWYRQSLGQGPEFLIYFQGTGAADDSGLPNDRFFAVRPEGSVSTLKIQRTERGDSAVYLCASRLGHSADTQYFGPGTRLTVL.

The rearrangement links TRBV6-5 to TRBJ1-6; D is unresolved. The CDR3 is 11 residues long. Per the germline V gene, CDR1 is MNHEY and CDR2 is SVGAGI. The ends were cut back, 8 bases at V and 7 bases at J, with 6 bases in the middle. CDR3 sequence (DNA): TGTGCCAGCGCAGGAAATTCACCCCTCCACTTT. It is translated as CASAGNSPLHF.

The chain uses TRBV11-2 and TRBJ2-5; D ambiguous. From germline, CDR1 is SGHAT and CDR2 FQNNGV. V lost 5 bases, J lost 0 bases, and 10 bases lay in between. The CDR3 consists of 14 residues. Written as DNA, the CDR3 is TGTGCCAGCAGCCGTTCACGGGACCAAGAGACCCAGTACTTC. This translates into CASSRSRDQETQYF.

This clone occurred once. CDR3 coding DNA: TGTGCCAGCAGCTTAGCGCCAGGGACAATTCCCCTTGGCTACACCTTC. Protein sequence: CASSLAPGTIPLGYTF. The chain uses TRBV7-2 and TRBJ1-2; tentatively, D is TRBD1 (6 bases). Germline lookup yields CDR1 SGHTA and CDR2 FQGNSA. V lost 0 bases, J lost 7 bases, and 18 bases lay in between. The CDR3 is 16 residues long. The whole variable domain, filled in from reference TRBV7-2 and TRBJ1-2, reads GAGVSQSPSNKVTEKGKDVELRCDPISGHTALYWYRQSLGQGLEFLIYFQGNSAPDKSGLPSDRFSAERTGGSVSTLTIQRTQQEDSAVYLCASSLAPGTIPLGYTFGSGTRLTVV.

The V call is TRBV29-1, the J call TRBJ1-1; 9 bases agree with TRBD1. CDR1 SQVTM and CDR2 ANQGSEA come from the germline V gene. V was pared by 7 bases and J by 11 bases, with 17 bases of the junction left unmatched. CDR3 length: 14 residues. The CDR3 bases are TGCAGCGGTATAACAGGGGGCACCTTAGGTCGGGCTTTCTTT. Translation gives CSGITGGTLGRAFF.

The chain recombines TRBV6-5 with TRBJ1-5; D gene uncertain. The CDR3 is 14 amino acids. From germline, CDR1 is MNHEY and CDR2 SVGAGI. The ends were cut back, 6 bases at V and 0 bases at J, with 9 bases in the middle. CDR3 bases: TGTGCCAGCAGAGGAACAGATAGCAATCAGCCCCAGCATTTT. This gives the protein CASRGTDSNQPQHF.

This chain connects TRBV13 to TRBJ1-1; D gene unclear. The CDR3 loop spans 14 amino acids. The germline CDR1 and CDR2 sequences are PRHDT and FYEKMQ (reference sequence). V lost 4 bases and J lost 4, with 13 bases in between. CDR3 bases: TGTGCCAGCAGCTCCCTGGGAGCCACCACTGAAGCTTTCTTT. Translated, it gives CASSSLGATTEAFF.

The V call is TRBV6-5, the J call TRBJ2-7; TRBD1 aligns across 10 bases. The CDR3 contains 15 residues. From germline, CDR1 is MNHEY and CDR2 SVGAGI. The V gene end was trimmed by 3 bases and the J gene end by 3 bases; junction bases not matched to a gene: 5. Here the CDR3 reads CASSYRWDRGYEQYF. CDR3 coding DNA: TGTGCCAGCAGTTATAGGTGGGACAGGGGCTACGAGCAGTACTTC.

The V call is TRBV2, the J call TRBJ2-1; TRBD2 matches at 16 bases. V was clipped by 5 bases and J by 8 bases; unmatched bases: 9. Germline CDR1 is SNHLY and CDR2 is FYNNEI. The CDR3 runs 17 residues. The DNA for the CDR3 is TGTGCCAGCAGTACGGGACTAGCGGGAGGGCCTTTGGATGAGCAGTTCTTC. Its protein is CASSTGLAGGPLDEQFF.

The gene calls are TRBV21-1 and TRBJ1-5; the table assigns TRBD1, which was not confirmed against the DNA. TRBV21-1 is annotated as a pseudogene. The CDR3 extends over 15 amino acids. Here the CDR3 reads CASSLTPVSNQPQHF. In DNA, the CDR3 is TGTGCCAGCAGCCTTACCCCAGTTAGCAATCAGCCCCAGCATTTT.

This clone was detected once. The chain joins TRBV15 to TRBJ2-1; 10 bases agree with TRBD1. The CDR3 is made up of 18 amino acids. Germline loops: CDR1 LNHNV, CDR2 YYDKDF (reference sequence). Trimming at V came to 5 bases and at J to 6 bases, leaving 16 bases not matched to a gene. The CDR3 DNA is TGTGCCACCAGCGGACGCGCGGGCATGGGACAGGGGCGCAATGAGCAGTTCTTC. It translates to CATSGRAGMGQGRNEQFF.

V gene TRBV12-3 or TRBV12-4 combines with J gene TRBJ1-2; no clear D. Trimming shortened V by 6 bases and J by 0 bases, and 5 bases separated the two germline ends. The CDR3 totals 12 residues. The CDR3 coding sequence is TGTGCCAGCAGCGGGGCTAACTATGGCTACACCTTC. Its protein is CASSGANYGYTF.

This sequence joins TRBV7-3 and TRBJ1-1; D might be TRBD1 (5 bases). Per germline, CDR1 SGHTA and CDR2 FQGTGA. This CDR3 has 14 amino acids. V was trimmed by 4 bases and J by 3 bases, leaving 12 bases between them. As DNA, the CDR3 is TGTGCCAGCAGCTCGGGGGGGACGTACACTGAAGCTTTCTTT. It encodes CASSSGGTYTEAFF.

The CDR3 is CASSYSGGQVYGYTF. CDR3 in DNA: TGTGCCAGCAGTTACTCGGGAGGGCAGGTCTATGGCTACACCTTC. The chain carries TRBV6-5 and TRBJ1-2; D is ambiguous. This CDR3 is built from 15 residues. The germline gives CDR1 MNHEY, CDR2 SVGAGI. Trimming shortened V by 0 bases and J by 4 bases, and 12 bases separated the two germline ends.

This clone came up a few times. This chain connects TRBV14 to TRBJ2-7, with a weak D call TRBD1 (6 bases). With 6 bases removed from V and 3 bases from J, the gap between germline ends came to 18 bases. Germline V gives CDR1 SGHDN, CDR2 FVKESK. The CDR3 totals 15 residues. DNA for the CDR3: TGTGCCAGCAGTTCTCGGGACATCTACGACTACGAGCAGTACTTC. Translated, it gives CASSSRDIYDYEQYF. The full variable domain, with the rest looked up from reference TRBV14 and TRBJ2-7, is EAGVTQFPSHSVIEKGQTVTLRCDPISGHDNLYWYRRVMGKEIKFLLHFVKESKQDESGMPNNRFLAERTGGTYSTLKVQPAELEDSGVYFCASSSRDIYDYEQYFGPGTRLTVT.

V is TRBV5-1 and J is TRBJ2-1, with D tentatively TRBD2 (6 bases). The CDR3 runs 16 residues. Germline V gene sequence: CDR1 SGHRS, CDR2 YFSETQ. V was shortened by 5 bases and J by 0 bases, with 15 bases between the two germline ends. In DNA, the CDR3 is TGCGCCAGCAGGCCCAGTTCCGGGGGCTCCTACAATGAGCAGTTCTTC. This sequence encodes CASRPSSGGSYNEQFF. Together with reference TRBV5-1 and TRBJ2-1, the CDR3 gives the full variable domain: KAGVTQTPRYLIKTRGQQVTLSCSPISGHRSVSWYQQTPGQGLQFLFEYFSETQRNKGNFPGRFSGRQFSNSRSEMNVSTLELGDSALYLCASRPSSGGSYNEQFFGPGTRLTVL.

The V and J genes are TRBV18 and TRBJ1-6, with a possible D match to TRBD1 (6 bases). Germline V gene data show CDR1 as KGHSH and CDR2 as LQKENI. This CDR3 comprises 15 residues. The V and J ends lost 2 bases and 6 bases respectively, with 11 bases between them. CDR3 DNA sequence: TGTGCCAGCTCACCATCCGGGACAAGTAATTCACCCCTCCACTTT. This sequence encodes CASSPSGTSNSPLHF.

The chain combines TRBV7-3 with TRBJ1-2; 12 nucleotides align to TRBD1. The CDR3 length is 15 residues. V was pared by 5 bases and J by 7 bases, with 8 bases of the junction left unmatched. The germline V gene encodes CDR1 SGHTA and CDR2 FQGTGA. The CDR3 coding sequence is TGTGCCAGCAGCCCCGGGACAGGGGGCTCGGTTGGCTACACCTTC. Residues: CASSPGTGGSVGYTF. The full variable domain, rest sourced from reference TRBV7-3 and TRBJ1-2, is GAGVSQTPSNKVTEKGKYVELRCDPISGHTALYWYRQSLGQGPEFLIYFQGTGAADDSGLPNDRFFAVRPEGSVSTLKIQRTERGDSAVYLCASSPGTGGSVGYTFGSGTRLTVV.

The chain recombines TRBV7-9 with TRBJ2-7; 9 nucleotides line up with TRBD1. CDR1 is SEHNR and CDR2 is FQNEAQ in the germline V gene (reference sequence). The CDR3 sequence is 17 residues long. The ends lost 3 bases at V and 4 bases at J; junction bases unmatched: 13. The DNA for the CDR3 is TGTGCCAGCAGCTTTTTGAAACCGGGACAGGGATTATACGAGCAGTACTTC. Encoded protein: CASSFLKPGQGLYEQYF. Complete variable domain (other parts from reference TRBV7-9 and TRBJ2-7): DTGVSQNPRHKITKRGQNVTFRCDPISEHNRLYWYRQTLGQGPEFLTYFQNEAQLEKSRLLSDRFSAERPKGSFSTLEIQRTEQGDSAMYLCASSFLKPGQGLYEQYFGPGTRLTVT.

The genes are TRBV5-4 and TRBJ1-1, with a possible D match to TRBD1 (6 bases). There are 16 residues in the CDR3. Germline CDR1 is SGHNT and CDR2 is YYREEE (reference sequence). V was trimmed by 0 bases and J by 4 bases, leaving 16 bases between them. CDR3 protein: CASSLDRGWGSTEAFF. The CDR3 DNA reads TGTGCCAGCAGCTTGGATAGGGGGTGGGGGAGCACTGAAGCTTTCTTT. Filled out from reference TRBV5-4 and TRBJ1-1, the complete variable domain reads ETGVTQSPTHLIKTRGQQVTLRCSSQSGHNTVSWYQQALGQGPQFIFQYYREEENGRGNFPPRFSGLQFPNYSSELNVNALELDDSALYLCASSLDRGWGSTEAFFGQGTRLTVV.

V gene TRBV30 combines with J gene TRBJ1-1, with D tentatively TRBD1 (5 bases). V lost 4 bases and J 4 bases, leaving 16 bases between the germline ends. Germline loops: CDR1 GTSNPN, CDR2 SVGIG (reference sequence). CDR3 length equals 14 residues. The CDR3 DNA follows: TGTGCCTGGATGACTCAGGGCGGGGGCACTGAAGCTTTCTTT. Translating gives CAWMTQGGGTEAFF.

The rearrangement links TRBV5-1 to TRBJ1-2, with D perhaps TRBD1 (5 bases). V was trimmed by 4 bases and J by 1 base, leaving 17 bases between them. The germline CDR1 and CDR2 sequences are SGHRS and YFSETQ. The CDR3 runs to 16 residues. The CDR3 reads CASSGGSATINYGYTF. DNA for the CDR3: TGCGCCAGCAGCGGGGGGTCGGCGACTATTAACTATGGCTACACCTTC.